This TCR beta chain is from a study of cytomegalovirus exposure and HLA in healthy donors. This clone was seen only a few times. V shed 4 bases and J 3 bases; nucleotides not matched to a gene: 5. The CDR3 contains 14 residues. Looked up from germline, CDR1 is SGHNT and CDR2 is YYREEE (reference sequence). Use of 60 Vbeta and 13 Jbeta primers characterized the PCR. Per the study methods: In a later analysis, of 84 million or so unique beta chains, about 12 million appeared in at least two donors. Profiling relied on immunoSEQ multiplex PCR, and the TCRdb table lists in-frame clones only, not all of them. The V and J calls and clone size are taken from that table; D and trimming were inferred from the DNA. This table has some 100,000 clones, 75% to 85% appearing once.

V gene TRBV5-4 combines with J gene TRBJ2-5; 8 positions match TRBD1. The receptor was derived from a woman between 50 and 59 years old in good health and CMV-seropositive. Sequencing was carried out using PBMCs. CDR3 bases: TGTGCCAGCAGCGGATTGACAGGGGAAGAGACCCAGTACTTC. Its protein product is CASSGLTGEETQYF.